This T cell receptor (beta chain) was recovered during a study of graft-versus-host responses after intestinal transplantation. Sequencing was performed with immunoSEQ multiplex PCR; in TCRdb, only in-frame clones are kept and a portion is missing. The data show 77,000 or so clones, roughly 90% seen once. The starting material was PBMCs, obtained 98 days after intestinal transplantation. The sequence was collected from a human patient who received an intestinal transplant, so some T cells may come from the graft donor.

The CDR3 protein is CASSQDQEGYYGYTF. Here the CDR3 DNA reads TGCGCCAGCAGCCAAGATCAGGAGGGCTACTATGGCTACACCTTC. The chain employs TRBV4-1 and TRBJ1-2; the D is unclear. The germline gives CDR1 MGHRA, CDR2 YSYEKL. The CDR3 has 15 amino acids. Trimming cost V 0 bases and J 3 bases, with 11 bases left between them.